The 21 T cell receptor beta chains given below trace back to one sample, sequenced in a study of Graves' ophthalmopathy and Graves' hyperthyroidism. Amplification from RNA transcripts yielded the TCR beta CDR3 regions. Second-round multiplex PCR followed a first-round RT-PCR using HTBI primers. TCRdb passed the multiplex PCR reads through MiXCR, listing each CDR3 protein once. Of 400,000 to 450,000 distinct CDR3 sequences listed, over 20% are singletons. Sequencing input: peripheral blood. Receptors were obtained from a woman between 18 and 29 years old with stable Graves' hyperthyroidism.

This clonotype was counted at least ten times. This rearrangement joins TRBV12-3 or TRBV12-4 to TRBJ1-6; TRBD1 is a possible D gene (6 bases). This CDR3 comprises 13 residues. Trimming took 8 bases from V and 7 from J, leaving 12 bases between them. The CDR3 DNA reads as TGTGCCAGCCGGTACAGGGTCAATTCACCCCTCCACTTT. This encodes CASRYRVNSPLHF.

The sample holds many counts of this clonotype. V usage is TRBV9 and J usage is TRBJ1-6; 7 bases map to TRBD1. The germline CDR1 and CDR2 sequences are SGDLS and YYNGEE. Trimming at V came to 0 bases and at J to 7 bases, leaving 4 bases not matched to a gene. This CDR3 spans 15 amino acids. As DNA, the CDR3 is TGTGCCAGCAGCGTAGACGGAGGGGGCAATTCACCCCTCCACTTT. Amino acids: CASSVDGGGNSPLHF.

The chain couples TRBV28 to TRBJ2-5, with unresolved D. V lost 4 bases to trimming and J lost 1 base, with 13 bases between them. The germline V gene encodes CDR1 MDHEN and CDR2 SYDVKM. This CDR3 has 15 residues. As DNA, the CDR3 is TGTGCCAGCAGTTCCCTGACTGCCCTCCAAGAGACCCAGTACTTC. Translated, it gives CASSSLTALQETQYF.

Comments on this clonotype: This sequence may be a read error, since a much larger clone differs from it by one base. V and J are TRBV28 and TRBJ2-7, with D perhaps matching TRBD2 (6 bases). CDR1 MDHEN and CDR2 SYDVKM come from the germline V gene. Trimming removed 11 bases from V and 2 bases from J, with 16 bases in between. The CDR3 totals 13 residues. The CDR3 sequence: CASTVAEPYEQYV. The CDR3 DNA follows: TGTGCCTCGACTGTAGCGGAGCCCTACGAGCAGTACGTC.

This clonotype was detected ten times or more. The chain combines TRBV12-3 or TRBV12-4 with TRBJ2-7; 9 bases match TRBD1. The CDR3 is 13 amino acids. The J segment lost 7 bases and the V segment lost 5 bases, leaving 6 bases of the junction unmatched. CDR3 loop: CASSPRTGVEQYF. CDR3 sequence (DNA): TGTGCCAGCAGTCCCCGGACAGGGGTTGAGCAGTACTTC.

Ten or more counts support this clonotype. This clone may be a read error of a much larger clone one base away. The chain employs TRBV19 and TRBJ2-5; D is possibly TRBD2 (6 bases). Trimming removed 3 bases at V and 4 bases at J, with 6 bases between. CDR1 is LNHDA and CDR2 is SQIVND in the germline V gene (reference sequence). The CDR3 covers 12 residues. DNA of the CDR3: TGTGCCAGTAGTATGGGGGGAGAGACCCAGTACTTC. It translates to CASSMGGETQYF. Full variable domain (remainder filled in from reference TRBV19 and TRBJ2-5): DGGITQSPKYLFRKEGQNVTLSCEQNLNHDAMYWYRQDPGQGLRLIYYSQIVNDFQKGDIAEGYSVSREKKESFPLTVTSAQKNPTAFYLCASSMGGETQYFGPGTRLLVL.

This clonotype was found many times. This rearrangement joins TRBV20-1 to TRBJ2-4; no clear D. V lost 1 base and J 0 bases, leaving 4 bases between the germline ends. CDR3 length: 13 amino acids. Germline V lookup: CDR1 DFQATT, CDR2 SNEGSKA (reference sequence). CDR3 nucleotide sequence: TGCAGTGCTAGAGGATCAGCCAAAAACATTCAGTACTTC. This gives the protein CSARGSAKNIQYF.

There are many counts of this clonotype. The V and J genes are TRBV6-5 and TRBJ2-5; no firm D call. The CDR3 covers 12 residues. Germline loops: CDR1 MNHEY, CDR2 SVGAGI. Trimming stripped 2 bases from V and 5 bases from J, with 6 bases between. This CDR3 is CASSYPRETQYF. Written as DNA, the CDR3 is TGTGCCAGCAGTTACCCGCGGGAGACCCAGTACTTC.

This chain links TRBV4-1 with TRBJ2-7, with 13 bases aligning to TRBD2. There are 18 residues in the CDR3. Unmatched junction bases numbered 12, after V lost 4 bases and J lost 3 bases. Germline CDR1 reads MGHRA; CDR2 reads YSYEKL. The CDR3 nucleotides read TGCGCCAGCAGCCTAATGGGCGCTGGACTAGCGGGAGACTACGAGCAGTACTTC. This codes for CASSLMGAGLAGDYEQYF.

This clonotype was recorded at least ten times. The chain combines TRBV25-1 with TRBJ2-7, with 14 bases fitting TRBD2. CDR1 MGHDK and CDR2 SYGVNS come from the germline V gene. The CDR3 is made up of 17 amino acids. V was pared by 3 bases and J by 5 bases, with 9 bases of the junction left unmatched. DNA of the CDR3: TGTGCCAGCAGTGATAGGGGGACTAGCGGGAGACAACACGAGCAGTACTTC. This encodes CASSDRGTSGRQHEQYF.

In its sample, this clonotype was seen a few times. The genes are TRBV5-6 and TRBJ1-1; D not certain. Per germline, CDR1 SGHDT and CDR2 YYEEEE. Trimming left V 5 bases short and J 0 bases short, with 14 bases between. The CDR3 has 15 amino acids. CDR3 residues: CASRSVFSMNTEAFF. CDR3 nucleotide sequence: TGTGCCAGCAGGTCGGTGTTTTCCATGAACACTGAAGCTTTCTTT.

This clonotype has more than one count but fewer than ten. The rearrangement joins TRBV20-1 to TRBJ2-5; 8 bases are a match to TRBD1. V was pared by 3 bases and J by 4 bases, with 4 bases of the junction left unmatched. This CDR3 has 13 residues. CDR1 is DFQATT and CDR2 is SNEGSKA in the germline V gene (reference sequence). The CDR3 reads CSARTQGGETQYF. The CDR3 DNA is TGCAGTGCTAGGACACAGGGGGGAGAGACCCAGTACTTC.

The gene calls are TRBV11-1 and TRBJ2-7; the match to TRBD1 covers 9 bases. CDR1 is SGHAT, CDR2 FQDESV, per germline (reference sequence). The CDR3 sequence is 16 residues long. V was clipped by 4 bases and J by 3 bases; unmatched bases: 10. The CDR3: CASSYIGTGRSYEQYF. DNA of the CDR3: TGTGCCAGCAGCTATATCGGGACAGGGCGAAGCTACGAGCAGTACTTC.

This clonotype was found many times. The chain couples TRBV6-2 or TRBV6-3 to TRBJ1-2, with D perhaps matching TRBD1 (6 bases). Germline-derived CDR1 and CDR2 are MNHEY and SVGEGT. The CDR3 spans 12 residues. Trimming shortened V by 9 bases and J by 4 bases, and 12 bases separated the two germline ends. In nucleotides, the CDR3 is TGTGCCAGTCGGACAGAGACCTATGGCTACACCTTC. Encoded protein: CASRTETYGYTF.

There are many counts of this clonotype. The chain uses TRBV15 and TRBJ1-1; D not certain. V lost 3 bases, J lost 3 bases, and 8 bases lay in between. Looked up from germline, CDR1 is LNHNV and CDR2 is YYDKDF (reference sequence). The CDR3 runs to 13 residues. Here the CDR3 reads CATSREMDTEAFF. The DNA of the CDR3 is TGTGCCACCAGCAGGGAGATGGACACTGAAGCTTTCTTT.

This clonotype was seen repeatedly, ten times or more. J is TRBJ1-1 and V is TRBV27; a weak D match, TRBD1 (6 bases). Trimming took 4 bases from V and 7 from J, leaving 13 bases between them. The CDR3 loop spans 13 amino acids. Germline V gives CDR1 MNHEY, CDR2 SMNVEV (reference sequence). Here the CDR3 reads CASSSPGTFEAFF. For the CDR3, the DNA is TGTGCCAGCAGTTCTCCAGGGACATTTGAAGCTTTCTTT.

This clonotype was seen ten or more times. V and J are TRBV9 and TRBJ2-7; 9 bases are a match to TRBD2. Germline V CDR1 and CDR2: SGDLS, YYNGEE. V lost 3 bases, J lost 5 bases, and 9 bases stayed unmatched. The CDR3 runs 15 residues. The CDR3 bases are TGTGCCAGCAGCGCGGACGGCGGGAGGGCCGACGAGCAGTACTTC. Protein product: CASSADGGRADEQYF.

The chain couples TRBV24-1 to TRBJ1-5; the match to TRBD1 covers 9 bases. There are 15 residues in the CDR3. The V and J ends lost 2 bases and 7 bases, in that order; junction bases with no gene match: 5. The V gene's germline CDR1 is KGHDR and CDR2 SFDVKD. CDR3 sequence (DNA): TGTGCCACCAGTGATTCTACAGGGGGCAGGCAGCCCCAGCATTTT. Translating gives CATSDSTGGRQPQHF.

V is TRBV6-1 and J is TRBJ1-2; possibly TRBD1 for D (5 bases). V gave up 8 bases and J gave up 4 bases, with 17 bases separating them. The CDR3 runs to 14 residues. In germline, CDR1 is MNHNS, CDR2 SASEGT. CDR3 sequence reads: CASGRGGLGYGYTF. CDR3 in DNA: TGTGCCAGCGGAAGGGGAGGCCTCGGCTATGGCTACACCTTC.

This clonotype has ten or more counts. The rearrangement uses TRBV6-2 or TRBV6-3 and TRBJ2-7; 8 bases agree with TRBD2. This CDR3 is 13 amino acids long. Germline V lookup: CDR1 MNHEY, CDR2 SVGEGT. The trim removed 7 bases at V and 3 bases at J, leaving 5 bases unmatched. The CDR3 bases are TGTGCCAGCAACCTAGCGGGCAGCTACGAGCAGTACTTC. Protein: CASNLAGSYEQYF.

This clonotype was observed at least ten times. This chain joins TRBV2 and TRBJ1-5, with D unclear. Germline CDR1 reads SNHLY; CDR2 reads FYNNEI. The V and J ends lost 10 bases and 0 bases respectively, with 10 bases between them. This CDR3 comprises 13 residues. The CDR3 bases are TGTGCCACTACCTCAGGTAGCAATCAGCCCCAGCATTTT. Amino acid sequence: CATTSGSNQPQHF.